These T cell receptor beta chains were read from a single sample in a study of T cell repertoires in cytomegalovirus infection. TCRdb reprocessed the reads via MiXCR and lists one record per CDR3 protein. The sample shows about 900,000 distinct CDR3 sequences, 25% to 40% of them seen only once. These receptors' targets are unknown. Material: cultured CD8+ T cells from PBMCs, obtained from culture after CMV antigen stimulation. The source is a human donor in good health (CMV status not recorded). Some clones in this sample may be carry-over from other donors' samples. Each CDR3 is given with its conserved first and last residue. D genes are given only for firm matches. Size is stated for part of the rows, as once, few or many counts, or as a class when the clone is expanded.

v_call	d_call	clone_size	j_call	cdr3_aa	cdr3_nt
TRBV7-6	-	many	TRBJ2-5	CASSFKETQYF	TGTGCCAGCAGCTTCAAAGAGACCCAGTACTTC
TRBV2	-	few	TRBJ2-2	CASTETTGELFF	TGTGCCAGCACGGAGACCACCGGGGAGCTGTTTTTT
TRBV6-1	TRBD1	many	TRBJ1-5	CASSEAVTGDNQPQHF	TGTGCCAGCAGTGAAGCAGTGACAGGGGACAATCAGCCCCAGCATTTT
TRBV7-8	-	few	TRBJ1-1	CASSPRTAPGAFF	TGTGCCAGCAGCCCGCGGACAGCCCCGGGAGCTTTCTTT
TRBV29-1	-	-	TRBJ2-1	CSSEGPSPSSYNEQFF	TGCAGCTCTGAGGGGCCGTCCCCCAGCTCCTACAATGAGCAGTTCTTC
TRBV19	-	-	TRBJ2-7	CASSMGASSSKNYEQYF	TGTGCAAGTAGTATGGGGGCTAGTTCGAGTAAGAACTACGAGCAGTACTTC
TRBV12-3/TRBV12-4	-	-	TRBJ1-6	CASSLKGSTPLHF	TGTGCCAGCAGTTTAAAGGGATCAACACCCCTCCACTTT
TRBV27	-	-	TRBJ2-7	CASSYGHFYEQYF	TGTGCCAGCAGCTATGGACATTTCTACGAGCAGTACTTC
TRBV2	TRBD2	-	TRBJ2-1	CASKWGAGGRREQFF	TGTGCCAGCAAATGGGGAGCGGGGGGGCGGCGGGAGCAGTTCTTC
TRBV12-3/TRBV12-4	-	-	TRBJ2-7	CASSLQGQPYEQYF	TGTGCCAGCAGTTTACAGGGCCAGCCCTACGAGCAGTACTTC
TRBV15	TRBD1	-	TRBJ1-1	CATSGGTAEAFF	TGTGCCACCAGCGGCGGGACAGCTGAAGCTTTCTTT
TRBV20-1	TRBD1	-	TRBJ1-2	CSAPRTGANYGYTF	TGCAGTGCGCCGCGGACAGGGGCTAACTATGGCTACACCTTC
TRBV7-9	-	few	TRBJ1-2	CASSLVDDRNYGYTF	TGTGCCAGCAGCTTAGTTGACGACAGGAACTATGGCTACACCTTC
TRBV6-8	TRBD2	-	TRBJ2-1	CVSSKGLAGVSNEQFF	TGTGTCAGCAGTAAAGGACTAGCGGGGGTCTCCAATGAGCAGTTCTTC
TRBV12-3/TRBV12-4	TRBD2	few	TRBJ2-1	CASSPGGGVNNEQFF	TGTGCCAGCAGTCCGGGGGGAGGGGTTAACAATGAGCAGTTCTTC
TRBV6-2/TRBV6-3	-	once	TRBJ1-5	CASWDNYSNQPQHF	TGTGCCAGCTGGGATAACTATAGCAATCAGCCCCAGCATTTT
TRBV12-3/TRBV12-4	-	-	TRBJ2-7	CASGGYADHYEQYF	TGTGCCAGCGGGGGGTATGCAGATCACTACGAGCAGTACTTC
TRBV4-1	-	-	TRBJ1-4	CASGSQDSLRGDEKLFF	TGCGCCAGCGGGTCTCAGGACAGTTTAAGGGGCGATGAAAAACTGTTTTTT
TRBV28	TRBD1	few	TRBJ2-2	CASSFLTPDRGVNTGELFF	TGTGCCAGCAGTTTTCTTACTCCGGACAGGGGGGTGAACACCGGGGAGCTGTTTTTT
TRBV20-1	TRBD1	-	TRBJ1-2	CSAKGAALGYTF	TGCAGTGCTAAGGGGGCGGCATTGGGCTACACCTTC
TRBV27	-	-	TRBJ2-5	CASRGIGGQETQYF	TGTGCCAGCAGGGGGATCGGGGGTCAAGAGACCCAGTACTTC
TRBV6-5	TRBD1	once	TRBJ1-1	CASSYSRGRGNTEAFF	TGTGCCAGCAGTTACTCCAGGGGGAGAGGGAACACTGAAGCTTTCTTT
TRBV27	TRBD1	-	TRBJ1-6	CASRGDRGINSPLHF	TGTGCCAGCAGGGGGGACAGGGGGATTAATTCACCCCTCCACTTT
TRBV7-8	-	many	TRBJ2-2	CASRGHTGELFF	TGTGCCAGCCGCGGTCACACCGGGGAGCTGTTTTTT
TRBV24-1	TRBD1	once	TRBJ1-5	CATSDETGGGQPQHF	TGTGCCACCAGTGATGAGACAGGGGGCGGTCAGCCCCAGCATTTT
TRBV7-6	-	many	TRBJ2-2	CASSLRSAAQGTGELFF	TGTGCCAGCAGCTTAAGGTCGGCGGCCCAGGGAACCGGGGAGCTGTTTTTT